This T cell receptor (beta chain) was obtained from a study of CD8 T cells in Susac syndrome. Study results and caveats: The relatively small number of individuals in the TCR sequencing and HLA analysis was acknowledged by the study.

Sequencing targeted TCR beta in T cells from blood (CD8+ and CD4+). It was with random hexamers that about 0.45 to 1 ug RNA was reverse transcribed. From the immunoSEQ multiplex PCR reads, TCRdb called clonotypes with MiXCR, one entry per CDR3 protein. The profile shows some 200,000 distinct CDR3 sequences, around 96% of them singletons. Germline CDR1 and CDR2: MNHEY and SMNVEV (reference sequence). Between the trimmed V and J ends, which lost 7 bases and 4 bases, there was a span of 19 bases. CDR3 length equals 15 residues. In the case of this clonotype: As yet, its antigen is unknown.

The chain links TRBV27 to TRBJ1-1; weak D call: TRBD1 (6 bases). The receptor was derived from a human donor in good health. The material sequenced was CD4+ T cells from PBMCs. CDR3 DNA sequence: TGTGCCAGCACCCCCACGGGCAGGGGTGGCACTGAAGCTTTCTTT. Its protein product is CASTPTGRGGTEAFF.